This T cell receptor (beta chain) originates from a study of metastatic and nonmetastatic thyroid tumors. This clone has just a few counts. One end of the junction fails to match germline, which may point to a read error. Per the study methods: The study took CDR3 differences across clinicopathological groups and made a distant-metastasis classifier for papillary thyroid cancer from them. TCRdb redid the clone calls on the PCR reads using MiXCR. The V and J calls reflect TCRdb's pipeline rather than the authors' work. This sample carries 4,500 to 5,500 clones, 20% to 25% of them seen once, and the ten largest clones take around 22%. No patient had received any treatment before thyroid surgery. The material sequenced was tumor tissue. The clonotype comes from a male donor with papillary thyroid cancer or a benign thyroid nodule (not recorded which). Some clones in this sample may be carry-over from other donors' samples.

CDR3 amino acids: CASRGTANTEELFF. The DNA for the CDR3 is TGTGCCAGCAGAGGGACGGCGAACACCGAGGAGCTGTTTTTT. The V call is TRBV6-1, the J call TRBJ2-2; D tentatively reads TRBD1 or TRBD2 (5 bases each). Germline V gives CDR1 MNHNS, CDR2 SASEGT. The CDR3 loop spans 14 amino acids.